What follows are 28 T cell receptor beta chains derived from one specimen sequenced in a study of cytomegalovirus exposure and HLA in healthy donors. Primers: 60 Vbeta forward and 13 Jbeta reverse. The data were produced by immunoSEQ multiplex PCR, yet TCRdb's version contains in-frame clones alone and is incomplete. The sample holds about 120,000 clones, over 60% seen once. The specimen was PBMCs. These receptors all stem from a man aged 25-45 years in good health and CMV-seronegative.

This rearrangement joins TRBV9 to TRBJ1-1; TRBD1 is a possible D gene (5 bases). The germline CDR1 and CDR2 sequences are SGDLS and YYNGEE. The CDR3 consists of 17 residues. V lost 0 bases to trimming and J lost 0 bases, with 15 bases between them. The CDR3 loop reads CASSVGAGGIMNTEAFF. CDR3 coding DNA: TGTGCCAGCAGCGTAGGGGCCGGGGGGATTATGAACACTGAAGCTTTCTTT. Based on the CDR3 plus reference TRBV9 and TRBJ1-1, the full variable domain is DSGVTQTPKHLITATGQRVTLRCSPRSGDLSVYWYQQSLDQGLQFLIQYYNGEERAKGNILERFSAQQFPDLHSELNLSSLELGDSALYFCASSVGAGGIMNTEAFFGQGTRLTVV.

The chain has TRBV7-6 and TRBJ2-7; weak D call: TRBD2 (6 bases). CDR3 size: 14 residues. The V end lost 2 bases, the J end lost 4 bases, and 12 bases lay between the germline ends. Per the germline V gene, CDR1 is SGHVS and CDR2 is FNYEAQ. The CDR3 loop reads CASSLSSGPYEQYF. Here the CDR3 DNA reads TGTGCCAGCAGCTTAAGTAGCGGTCCTTACGAGCAGTACTTC.

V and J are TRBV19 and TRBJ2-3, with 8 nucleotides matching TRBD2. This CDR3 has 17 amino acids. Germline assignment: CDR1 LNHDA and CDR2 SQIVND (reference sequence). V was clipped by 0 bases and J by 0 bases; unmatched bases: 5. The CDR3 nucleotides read TGTGCCAGTAGTATAGATCGAACGGGAGGGAGCACAGATACGCAGTATTTT. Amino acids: CASSIDRTGGSTDTQYF.

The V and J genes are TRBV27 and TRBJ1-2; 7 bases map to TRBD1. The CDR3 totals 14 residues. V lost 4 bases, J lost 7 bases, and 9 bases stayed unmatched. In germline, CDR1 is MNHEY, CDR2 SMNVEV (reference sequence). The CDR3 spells CASSYTPGQSGYTF. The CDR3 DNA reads TGTGCCAGCAGTTATACTCCGGGACAGTCTGGCTACACCTTC.

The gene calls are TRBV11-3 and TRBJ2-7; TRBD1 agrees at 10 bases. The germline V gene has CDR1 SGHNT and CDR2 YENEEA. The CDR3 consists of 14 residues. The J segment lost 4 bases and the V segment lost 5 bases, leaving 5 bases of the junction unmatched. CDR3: CASSLRDRGYEQYF. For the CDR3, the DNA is TGTGCCAGCAGCCTTCGGGACAGGGGATACGAGCAGTACTTC.

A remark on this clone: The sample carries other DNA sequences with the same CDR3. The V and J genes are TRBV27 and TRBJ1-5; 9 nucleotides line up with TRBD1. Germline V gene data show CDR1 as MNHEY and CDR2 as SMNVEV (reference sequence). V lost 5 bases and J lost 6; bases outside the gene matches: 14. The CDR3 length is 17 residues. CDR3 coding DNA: TGTGCCAGCAGTCCCTCGCCTGGACAGGGGCGGGTTCAGCCCCAGCATTTT. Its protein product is CASSPSPGQGRVQPQHF.

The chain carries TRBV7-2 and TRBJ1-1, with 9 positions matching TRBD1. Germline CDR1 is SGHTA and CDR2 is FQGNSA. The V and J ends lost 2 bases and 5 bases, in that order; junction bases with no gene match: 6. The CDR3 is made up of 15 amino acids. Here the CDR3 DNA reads TGTGCCAGCAGCTTAATGGGACAGGGAGGGACTGAAGCTTTCTTT. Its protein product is CASSLMGQGGTEAFF.

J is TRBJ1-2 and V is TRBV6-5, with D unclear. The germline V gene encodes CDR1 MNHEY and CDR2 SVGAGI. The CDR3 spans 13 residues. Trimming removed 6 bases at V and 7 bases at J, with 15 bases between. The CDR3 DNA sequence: TGTGCCAGCAGACAAACAGAGGGCTTTGGCTACACCTTC. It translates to CASRQTEGFGYTF.

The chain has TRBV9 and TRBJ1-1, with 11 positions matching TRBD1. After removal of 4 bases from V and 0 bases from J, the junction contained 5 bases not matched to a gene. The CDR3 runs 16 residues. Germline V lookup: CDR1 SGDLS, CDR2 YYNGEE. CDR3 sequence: CASSSRTGGMNTEAFF. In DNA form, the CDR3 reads TGTGCCAGCAGCTCCAGGACAGGGGGCATGAACACTGAAGCTTTCTTT.

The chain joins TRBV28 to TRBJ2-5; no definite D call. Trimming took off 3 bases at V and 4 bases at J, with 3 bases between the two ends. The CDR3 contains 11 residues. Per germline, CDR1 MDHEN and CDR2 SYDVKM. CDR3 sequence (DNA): TGTGCCAGCAGTTTCTCAGAGACCCAGTACTTC. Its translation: CASSFSETQYF. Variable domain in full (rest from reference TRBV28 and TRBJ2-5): DVKVTQSSRYLVKRTGEKVFLECVQDMDHENMFWYRQDPGLGLRLIYFSYDVKMKEKGDIPEGYSVSREKKERFSLILESASTNQTSMYLCASSFSETQYFGPGTRLLVL.

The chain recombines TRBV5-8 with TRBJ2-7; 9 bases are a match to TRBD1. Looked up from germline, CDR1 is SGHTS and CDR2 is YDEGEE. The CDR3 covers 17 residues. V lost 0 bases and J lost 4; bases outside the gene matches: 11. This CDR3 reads CASSLALGTGLMYEQYF. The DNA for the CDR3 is TGTGCCAGCAGCTTGGCCCTTGGGACAGGGTTGATGTACGAGCAGTACTTC.

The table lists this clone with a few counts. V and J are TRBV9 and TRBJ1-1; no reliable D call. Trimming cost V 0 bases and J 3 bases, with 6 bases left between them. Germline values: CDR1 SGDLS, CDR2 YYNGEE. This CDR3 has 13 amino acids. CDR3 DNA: TGTGCCAGCAGCGTAGTGTCGGACACTGAAGCTTTCTTT. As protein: CASSVVSDTEAFF.

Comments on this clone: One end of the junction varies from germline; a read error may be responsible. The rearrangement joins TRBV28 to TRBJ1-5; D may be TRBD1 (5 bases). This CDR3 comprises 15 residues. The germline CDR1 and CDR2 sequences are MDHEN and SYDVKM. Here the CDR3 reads CASTPRGLSSQPQHF. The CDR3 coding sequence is TGTGCCAGCACGCCTAGGGGATTGAGCAGTCAGCCCCAGCATTTT. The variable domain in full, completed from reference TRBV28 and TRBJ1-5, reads DVKVTQSSRYLVKRTGEKVFLECVQDMDHENMFWYRQDPGLGLRLIYFSYDVKMKEKGDIPEGYSVSREKKERFSLILESASTNQTSMYLCASTPRGLSSQPQHFGDGTRLSIL.

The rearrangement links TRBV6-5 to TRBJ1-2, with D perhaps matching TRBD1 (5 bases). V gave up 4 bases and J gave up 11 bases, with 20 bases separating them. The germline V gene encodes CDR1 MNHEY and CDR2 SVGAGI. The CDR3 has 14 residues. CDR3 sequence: CASSSGDSRSGYTF. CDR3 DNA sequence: TGTGCCAGCAGTTCTGGAGACAGCCGATCTGGGTACACCTTC.

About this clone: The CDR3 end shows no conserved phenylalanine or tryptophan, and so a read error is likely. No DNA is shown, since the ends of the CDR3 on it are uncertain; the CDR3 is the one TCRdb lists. The CDR3 is CASSQAGTGVSL. The genes are TRBV28 and TRBJ1-6; TRBD1, as called in the table, went unchecked against the DNA. The CDR3 is 12 amino acids in total, end residues counted. Per germline, CDR1 MDHEN and CDR2 SYDVKM.

In nucleotides, the CDR3 is TGTGCCAGCAGTTACTCGGGGGCAGGAGAGAACACTGAAGCTTTCTTT. It encodes CASSYSGAGENTEAFF. This chain links TRBV6-6 with TRBJ1-1; possibly TRBD1 for D (6 bases). CDR3 length: 16 residues. The ends were cut back, 0 bases at V and 1 base at J, with 12 bases in the middle. The germline gives CDR1 MNHNY, CDR2 SVGAGI (reference sequence).

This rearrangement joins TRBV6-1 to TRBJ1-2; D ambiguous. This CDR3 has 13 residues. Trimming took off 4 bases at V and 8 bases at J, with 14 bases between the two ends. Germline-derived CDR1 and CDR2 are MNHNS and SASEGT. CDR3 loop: CASSVPGSLGYTF. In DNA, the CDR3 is TGTGCCAGCAGTGTCCCAGGATCCCTAGGCTACACCTTC.

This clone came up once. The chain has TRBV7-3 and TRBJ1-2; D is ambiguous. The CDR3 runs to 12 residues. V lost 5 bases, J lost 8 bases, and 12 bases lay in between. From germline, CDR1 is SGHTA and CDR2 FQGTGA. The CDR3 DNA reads TGTGCCAGCAGCGGAGACACGGGGGGCTACACCTTC. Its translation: CASSGDTGGYTF. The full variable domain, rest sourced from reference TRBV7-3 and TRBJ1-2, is GAGVSQTPSNKVTEKGKYVELRCDPISGHTALYWYRQSLGQGPEFLIYFQGTGAADDSGLPNDRFFAVRPEGSVSTLKIQRTERGDSAVYLCASSGDTGGYTFGSGTRLTVV.

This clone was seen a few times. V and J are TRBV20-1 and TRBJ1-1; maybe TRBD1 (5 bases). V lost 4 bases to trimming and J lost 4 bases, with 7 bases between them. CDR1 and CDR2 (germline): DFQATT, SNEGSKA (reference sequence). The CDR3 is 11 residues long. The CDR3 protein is CSAIRATEAFF. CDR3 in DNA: TGCAGTGCTATCAGGGCCACTGAAGCTTTCTTT.

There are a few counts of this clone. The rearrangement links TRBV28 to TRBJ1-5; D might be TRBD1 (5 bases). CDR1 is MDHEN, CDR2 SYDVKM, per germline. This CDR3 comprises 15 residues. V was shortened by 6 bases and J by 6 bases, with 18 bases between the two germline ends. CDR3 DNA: TGTGCCAGCAGCATGTATCGGGGGACGGGTCAGCCCCAGCATTTT. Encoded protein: CASSMYRGTGQPQHF. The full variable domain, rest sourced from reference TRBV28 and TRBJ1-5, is DVKVTQSSRYLVKRTGEKVFLECVQDMDHENMFWYRQDPGLGLRLIYFSYDVKMKEKGDIPEGYSVSREKKERFSLILESASTNQTSMYLCASSMYRGTGQPQHFGDGTRLSIL.

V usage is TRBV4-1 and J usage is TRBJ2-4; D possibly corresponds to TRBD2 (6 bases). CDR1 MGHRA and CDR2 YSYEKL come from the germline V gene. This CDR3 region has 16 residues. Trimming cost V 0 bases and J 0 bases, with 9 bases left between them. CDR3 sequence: CASSQDYSGAKNIQYF. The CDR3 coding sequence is TGCGCCAGCAGCCAAGATTATAGCGGAGCCAAAAACATTCAGTACTTC.

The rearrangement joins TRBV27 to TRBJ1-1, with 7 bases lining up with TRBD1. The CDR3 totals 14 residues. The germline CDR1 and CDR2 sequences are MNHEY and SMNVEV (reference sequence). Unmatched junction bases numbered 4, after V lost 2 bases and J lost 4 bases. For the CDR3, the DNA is TGTGCCAGCAGTTTAGAGGGGGCCCCCACTGAAGCTTTCTTT. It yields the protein CASSLEGAPTEAFF.

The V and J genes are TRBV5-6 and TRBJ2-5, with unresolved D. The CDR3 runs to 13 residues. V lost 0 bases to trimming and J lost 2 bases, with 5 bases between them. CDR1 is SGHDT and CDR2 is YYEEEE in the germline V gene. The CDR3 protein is CASSLDFQETQYF. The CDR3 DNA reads TGTGCCAGCAGCTTGGACTTTCAAGAGACCCAGTACTTC.

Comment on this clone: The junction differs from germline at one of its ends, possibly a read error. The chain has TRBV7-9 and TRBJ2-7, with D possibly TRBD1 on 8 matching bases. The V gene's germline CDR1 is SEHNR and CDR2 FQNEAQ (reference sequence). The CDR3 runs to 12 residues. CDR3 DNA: TGTTCCAGCGGGGACAGGACCTACGAGCAGTACTTC. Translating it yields CSSGDRTYEQYF.

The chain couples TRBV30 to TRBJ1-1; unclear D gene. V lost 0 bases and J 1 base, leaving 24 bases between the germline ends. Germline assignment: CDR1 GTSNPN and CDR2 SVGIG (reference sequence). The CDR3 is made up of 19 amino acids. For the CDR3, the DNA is TGTGCCTGGAGTGTATCCCCCCAGGTACAGAGAATGAGGAACACTGAAGCTTTCTTT. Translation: CAWSVSPQVQRMRNTEAFF.

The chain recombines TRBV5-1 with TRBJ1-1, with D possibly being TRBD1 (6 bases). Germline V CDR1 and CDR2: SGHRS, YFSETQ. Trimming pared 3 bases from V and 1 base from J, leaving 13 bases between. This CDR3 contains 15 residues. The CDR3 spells CASSSRPGQNTEAFF. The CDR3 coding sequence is TGCGCCAGCAGCTCGAGACCGGGACAGAACACTGAAGCTTTCTTT.

CDR3 region: CASSLFYRSNQPQHF. As DNA, the CDR3 is TGTGCCAGCAGTTTATTCTACCGGAGCAATCAGCCCCAGCATTTT. This chain connects TRBV27 to TRBJ1-5; D unclear. The CDR3 length is 15 residues. Germline V gene data show CDR1 as MNHEY and CDR2 as SMNVEV (reference sequence). V dropped 1 base and J dropped 1 base, with 8 bases sitting between them.

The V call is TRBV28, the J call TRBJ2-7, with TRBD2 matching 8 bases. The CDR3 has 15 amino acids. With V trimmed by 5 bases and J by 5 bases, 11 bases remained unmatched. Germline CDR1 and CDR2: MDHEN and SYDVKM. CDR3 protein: CASSQAGLVIHEQYF. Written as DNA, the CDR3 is TGTGCCAGCAGTCAAGCGGGACTAGTCATCCACGAGCAGTACTTC.